Below, 25 T cell receptor beta chains from the same sample are listed, as sequenced in a study of CD8 T cells in Susac syndrome. It was with random hexamers that roughly 0.45 to 1 ug RNA was reverse transcribed. Via MiXCR, TCRdb re-called the immunoSEQ multiplex PCR reads, giving one row per CDR3 protein. The data hold about 210,000 distinct CDR3 sequences, with around 96% observed a single time. Sequencing used CD4+ T cells from PBMCs. These receptor sequences come from a human donor with multiple sclerosis.

The chain combines TRBV9 with TRBJ2-1, with 11 nucleotides matching TRBD1. Trimming cost V 2 bases and J 6 bases; bases outside gene matches: 7. The germline V gene encodes CDR1 SGDLS and CDR2 YYNGEE. The CDR3 has 16 residues. This CDR3 reads CASSVVGTGGSNEQFF. CDR3 DNA sequence: TGTGCCAGCAGCGTGGTGGGGACAGGGGGTTCCAATGAGCAGTTCTTC.

The chain has TRBV6-6 and TRBJ1-5; D might be TRBD1 (6 bases). The V end lost 6 bases, the J end lost 0 bases, and 15 bases lay between the germline ends. The CDR3 is 16 residues long. Germline values: CDR1 MNHNY, CDR2 SVGAGI (reference sequence). Written as DNA, the CDR3 is TGTGCCAGCAGCGCCCTGGACAGCCTTAGCAATCAGCCCCAGCATTTT. Translated: CASSALDSLSNQPQHF.

The chain couples TRBV3-1 to TRBJ2-7; 7 bases align to TRBD1. V dropped 5 bases and J dropped 8; count of bases not matched to a gene: 15. Germline V gene lookup returns CDR1 LGHDT and CDR2 YNNKEL (reference sequence). The CDR3 covers 15 residues. CDR3 DNA sequence: TGTGCCAGCAGCGCGCAAACCGGGACAGTGGGAAAGCAGTACTTC. This gives the protein CASSAQTGTVGKQYF.

The V and J genes are TRBV2 and TRBJ2-1; D perhaps matches TRBD1 (5 bases). The CDR3 has 15 residues. The V end was cut by 4 bases, the J end by 3 bases, with 13 bases between. Germline V gene data show CDR1 as SNHLY and CDR2 as FYNNEI. The CDR3 sequence: CASSVRQGNYNEQFF. The CDR3 nucleotides are TGTGCCAGCAGTGTACGGCAGGGAAACTACAATGAGCAGTTCTTC.

The chain recombines TRBV9 with TRBJ2-1, with a possible D match to TRBD2 (6 bases). The CDR3 contains 16 residues. Germline assignment: CDR1 SGDLS and CDR2 YYNGEE. V gave up 0 bases and J gave up 1 base, with 11 bases separating them. The CDR3 spells CASSVVSGVSYNEQFF. CDR3 sequence (DNA): TGTGCCAGCAGCGTAGTTTCGGGAGTGTCCTACAATGAGCAGTTCTTC.

This clonotype has only one observation. V gene TRBV7-3 combines with J gene TRBJ2-2, with D possibly being TRBD1 (6 bases). V was shortened by 4 bases and J by 6 bases, with 21 bases between the two germline ends. The CDR3 totals 17 residues. The V gene's germline CDR1 is SGHTA and CDR2 FQGTGA. CDR3 protein: CASSSNILGAQPGELFF. For the CDR3, the DNA is TGTGCCAGCAGCTCGAACATCCTGGGGGCTCAACCCGGGGAGCTGTTTTTT. The full variable domain, with the rest looked up from reference TRBV7-3 and TRBJ2-2, is GAGVSQTPSNKVTEKGKYVELRCDPISGHTALYWYRQSLGQGPEFLIYFQGTGAADDSGLPNDRFFAVRPEGSVSTLKIQRTERGDSAVYLCASSSNILGAQPGELFFGEGSRLTVL.

This clonotype appeared once. This chain joins TRBV28 and TRBJ2-5, with D unresolved. V lost 6 bases, J lost 1 base, and 9 bases lay in between. CDR1 MDHEN and CDR2 SYDVKM come from the germline V gene. The CDR3 contains 13 residues. CDR3 coding DNA: TGTGCCAGCAGACTTGGCGGCCAAGAGACCCAGTACTTC. It specifies CASRLGGQETQYF.

The chain has TRBV4-2 and TRBJ2-1, with D perhaps given as TRBD1 or TRBD2 (5 bases each). CDR1 LGHNA and CDR2 YNFKEQ come from the germline V gene. With 0 bases removed from V and 9 bases from J, the gap between germline ends came to 9 bases. The CDR3 is 13 residues long. CDR3 sequence: CASSQDGGGEQFF. In DNA, the CDR3 is TGTGCCAGCAGCCAAGATGGGGGTGGTGAGCAGTTCTTC.

The gene calls are TRBV20-1 and TRBJ2-5, with unresolved D. V was pared by 0 bases and J by 5 bases, with 10 bases between. CDR1 and CDR2 (germline): DFQATT, SNEGSKA (reference sequence). The CDR3 is 13 amino acids. The CDR3 reads CSARDWPMETQYF. The CDR3 DNA is TGCAGTGCTAGAGATTGGCCCATGGAGACCCAGTACTTC.

The gene calls are TRBV3-1 and TRBJ1-5; no definite D call. This CDR3 comprises 12 residues. Between the trimmed V and J ends, which lost 0 bases and 7 bases, there was a span of 4 bases. The V gene's germline CDR1 is LGHDT and CDR2 YNNKEL (reference sequence). CDR3 region: CASSQDQQPQHF. The CDR3 DNA follows: TGTGCCAGCAGCCAAGATCAACAGCCCCAGCATTTT.

This chain uses TRBV3-1 with TRBJ2-7, with a weak D call TRBD1 (6 bases). V was shortened by 3 bases and J by 2 bases, with 20 bases between the two germline ends. CDR3 length: 17 residues. Germline CDR1 is LGHDT and CDR2 is YNNKEL (reference sequence). CDR3 coding DNA: TGTGCCAGCAGCCAGCGAACCGGGACAACCTTTACCTACGAGCAGTACTTC. Translating it yields CASSQRTGTTFTYEQYF.

The chain links TRBV5-1 to TRBJ1-4; D is unclear. Germline V gene lookup returns CDR1 SGHRS and CDR2 YFSETQ. This CDR3 spans 14 amino acids. With 4 bases removed from V and 0 bases from J, the gap between germline ends came to 7 bases. CDR3 coding DNA: TGCGCCAGCAGCCGGACGGCAACTAATGAAAAACTGTTTTTT. Amino acids: CASSRTATNEKLFF.

Here the CDR3 DNA reads TGTGCCAGCTCACCGTATACGAACACTGAAGCTTTCTTT. This gives the protein CASSPYTNTEAFF. The chain links TRBV18 to TRBJ1-1, with D unresolved. CDR1 and CDR2 (germline): KGHSH, LQKENI. The CDR3 covers 13 residues. V dropped 3 bases and J dropped 1 base, with 6 bases sitting between them.

The CDR3 nucleotides read TGTGCCGGTGGTCATGGACAGAAGGTTAATGAGCAGTTCTTC. It yields the protein CAGGHGQKVNEQFF. The rearrangement links TRBV2 to TRBJ2-1; the D gene is possibly TRBD1 (6 bases). V was cut by 11 bases and J by 7 bases, with 21 bases left in between. The CDR3 loop spans 14 amino acids. The V gene's germline CDR1 is SNHLY and CDR2 FYNNEI.

The chain combines TRBV20-1 with TRBJ1-2; D uncertain. This CDR3 is built from 14 residues. Between the trimmed V and J ends, which lost 5 bases and 2 bases, there was a span of 15 bases. The V gene's germline CDR1 is DFQATT and CDR2 SNEGSKA (reference sequence). This CDR3 is CSAYGRNENYGYTF. CDR3 coding DNA: TGCAGTGCTTATGGACGGAACGAGAACTATGGCTACACCTTC.

The rearrangement links TRBV5-6 to TRBJ2-7; no clear D. Per germline, CDR1 SGHDT and CDR2 YYEEEE. V was shortened by 2 bases and J by 6 bases, with 9 bases between the two germline ends. This CDR3 spans 12 amino acids. The CDR3 DNA reads TGTGCCAGCAGCTTTGATTGGACCGAGCAGTACTTC. Its protein is CASSFDWTEQYF.

The chain has TRBV11-2 and TRBJ1-6; a possible D gene is TRBD1 (5 bases). Germline CDR1 is SGHAT and CDR2 is FQNNGV. Trimming removed 5 bases at V and 12 bases at J, with 11 bases between. This CDR3 spans 12 amino acids. CDR3: CASSLPGGPLHF. In DNA form, the CDR3 reads TGTGCCAGCAGCCTCCCGGGGGGACCCCTCCACTTT.

The gene calls are TRBV30 and TRBJ2-7, with D unclear. CDR1 GTSNPN and CDR2 SVGIG come from the germline V gene (reference sequence). The CDR3 loop spans 12 amino acids. V was clipped by 5 bases and J by 3 bases, with 11 bases between them. The CDR3 reads CAWDVIGYEQYF. The CDR3 DNA sequence: TGTGCCTGGGACGTTATAGGCTACGAGCAGTACTTC. The complete variable domain, with remaining parts taken from reference TRBV30 and TRBJ2-7, reads SQTIHQWPATLVQPVGSPLSLECTVEGTSNPNLYWYRQAAGRGLQLLFYSVGIGQISSEVPQNLSASRPQDRQFILSSKKLLLSDSGFYLCAWDVIGYEQYFGPGTRLTVT.

This rearrangement joins TRBV7-3 to TRBJ2-1, with D perhaps being TRBD1 or TRBD2 (5 bases each). CDR1 and CDR2 (germline): SGHTA, FQGTGA. The CDR3 consists of 15 residues. V was shortened by 2 bases and J by 5 bases, with 13 bases between the two germline ends. CDR3 loop: CASSLSSGTDNEQFF. CDR3 in DNA: TGTGCCAGCAGCTTATCATCAGGGACGGACAATGAGCAGTTCTTC.

This chain uses TRBV30 with TRBJ2-1; D perhaps matches TRBD1 (5 bases). Per the germline V gene, CDR1 is GTSNPN and CDR2 is SVGIG (reference sequence). The length of the CDR3 is 15 residues. V was shortened by 4 bases and J by 4 bases, with 17 bases between the two germline ends. This CDR3 reads CAWKAGWPVYNEQFF. DNA for the CDR3: TGTGCCTGGAAAGCAGGGTGGCCCGTTTACAATGAGCAGTTCTTC.

The chain couples TRBV12-3 or TRBV12-4 to TRBJ2-6, with 7 bases that match TRBD1. Trimming took 6 bases from V and 0 from J; bases not matched to a gene: 14. The CDR3 is 19 amino acids. The CDR3 nucleotides read TGTGCCAGCAGACCCGGTTTGTGGACAGGAAGCTCTGGGGCCAACGTCCTGACTTTC. This translates into CASRPGLWTGSSGANVLTF.

V gene TRBV7-8 combines with J gene TRBJ1-1; unclear D gene. Germline V CDR1 and CDR2: SGHVS, FQNEAQ. This CDR3 spans 13 amino acids. Trimming stripped 5 bases from V and 0 bases from J, with 7 bases between. CDR3 sequence (DNA): TGTGCCAGCAGCACCACAATGAACACTGAAGCTTTCTTT. Translation: CASSTTMNTEAFF. Complete variable domain (other parts from reference TRBV7-8 and TRBJ1-1): GAGVSQSPRYKVAKRGQDVALRCDPISGHVSLFWYQQALGQGPEFLTYFQNEAQLDKSGLPSDRFFAERPEGSVSTLKIQRTQQEDSAVYLCASSTTMNTEAFFGQGTRLTVV.

The genes are TRBV2 and TRBJ2-3; a possible D gene is TRBD2 (5 bases). This CDR3 has 13 residues. The ends were cut back, 2 bases at V and 6 bases at J, with 9 bases in the middle. Germline CDR1 reads SNHLY; CDR2 reads FYNNEI. The CDR3 loop is CASSESGGDTQYF. Here the CDR3 DNA reads TGTGCCAGCAGTGAATCCGGCGGGGATACGCAGTATTTT.

The chain employs TRBV30 and TRBJ2-1, with TRBD2 identical over 11 bases. The germline V gene encodes CDR1 GTSNPN and CDR2 SVGIG (reference sequence). Losses at the gene ends were 3 bases for V and 3 bases for J; bases not matched to a gene: 7. The CDR3 is made up of 16 amino acids. Here the CDR3 reads CAWSTSGTSGYNEQFF. The CDR3 DNA sequence: TGTGCCTGGAGCACCTCCGGGACTAGCGGCTACAATGAGCAGTTCTTC.

The chain carries TRBV18 and TRBJ2-7; no firm D call. The V gene's germline CDR1 is KGHSH and CDR2 LQKENI. V lost 1 base to trimming and J lost 7 bases, with 20 bases between them. The length of the CDR3 is 16 residues. The CDR3 reads CASSPLGLVPIGEQYF. CDR3 in DNA: TGTGCCAGCTCACCACTCGGTTTGGTCCCGATTGGGGAGCAGTACTTC.